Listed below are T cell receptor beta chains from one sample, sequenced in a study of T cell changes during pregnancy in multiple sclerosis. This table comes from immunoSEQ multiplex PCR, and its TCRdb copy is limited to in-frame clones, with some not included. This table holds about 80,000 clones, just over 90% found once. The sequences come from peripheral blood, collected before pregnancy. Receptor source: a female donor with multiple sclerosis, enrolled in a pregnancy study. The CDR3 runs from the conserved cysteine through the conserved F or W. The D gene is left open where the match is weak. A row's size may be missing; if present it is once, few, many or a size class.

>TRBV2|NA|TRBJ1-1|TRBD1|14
TGTGCCAGATTCCGGGACAGGGGTGGTACTGAAGCTTTCTTT
CARFRDRGGTEAFF
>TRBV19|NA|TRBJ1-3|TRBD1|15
TGTGCCAGTAGTCTCCCCGGACAGGGACGAAACACCATATATTTT
CASSLPGQGRNTIYF
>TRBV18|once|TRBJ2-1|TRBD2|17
TGTGCCAGCTCACCAACGGGGCGGGAGGGATTCTACAATGAGCAGTTCTTC
CASSPTGREGFYNEQFF
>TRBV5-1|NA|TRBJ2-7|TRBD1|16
TGCGCCAGCAGCGAGACCGGGACAGTTGGCTCCTACGAGCAGTACTTC
CASSETGTVGSYEQYF
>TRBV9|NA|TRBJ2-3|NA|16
TGTGCCAGCAGCCCGAGGCTAGCGACCAGCACAGATACGCAGTATTTT
CASSPRLATSTDTQYF
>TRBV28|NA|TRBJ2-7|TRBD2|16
TGTGCCAGCAGTTACCCGGGGTCTAGCGGGAACTACGAGCAGTACTTC
CASSYPGSSGNYEQYF
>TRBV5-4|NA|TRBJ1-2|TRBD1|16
TGTGCCAGCAGCGTCCGGACAGGGTTTAGGAACTATGGCTACACCTTC
CASSVRTGFRNYGYTF
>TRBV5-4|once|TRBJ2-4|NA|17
TGTGCCAGCAGCTTGGAAGGGGGATTAGGGGCCAAAAACATTCAGTACTTC
CASSLEGGLGAKNIQYF
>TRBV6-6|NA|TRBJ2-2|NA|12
TGTGCCAGCAGTTATCCGACCGGGGAGCTGTTTTTT
CASSYPTGELFF
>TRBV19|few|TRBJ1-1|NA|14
TGTGCCAGTAGTAATCAGGGTGTAAGGACTGAAGCTTTCTTT
CASSNQGVRTEAFF
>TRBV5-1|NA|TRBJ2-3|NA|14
TGCGCCAGCAGCTTGGCCCTATCGGGAGATACGCAGTATTTT
CASSLALSGDTQYF
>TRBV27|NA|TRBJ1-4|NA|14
TGTGCCAGCAGCCCCCGGGGACTAAATGAAAAACTGTTTTTT
CASSPRGLNEKLFF